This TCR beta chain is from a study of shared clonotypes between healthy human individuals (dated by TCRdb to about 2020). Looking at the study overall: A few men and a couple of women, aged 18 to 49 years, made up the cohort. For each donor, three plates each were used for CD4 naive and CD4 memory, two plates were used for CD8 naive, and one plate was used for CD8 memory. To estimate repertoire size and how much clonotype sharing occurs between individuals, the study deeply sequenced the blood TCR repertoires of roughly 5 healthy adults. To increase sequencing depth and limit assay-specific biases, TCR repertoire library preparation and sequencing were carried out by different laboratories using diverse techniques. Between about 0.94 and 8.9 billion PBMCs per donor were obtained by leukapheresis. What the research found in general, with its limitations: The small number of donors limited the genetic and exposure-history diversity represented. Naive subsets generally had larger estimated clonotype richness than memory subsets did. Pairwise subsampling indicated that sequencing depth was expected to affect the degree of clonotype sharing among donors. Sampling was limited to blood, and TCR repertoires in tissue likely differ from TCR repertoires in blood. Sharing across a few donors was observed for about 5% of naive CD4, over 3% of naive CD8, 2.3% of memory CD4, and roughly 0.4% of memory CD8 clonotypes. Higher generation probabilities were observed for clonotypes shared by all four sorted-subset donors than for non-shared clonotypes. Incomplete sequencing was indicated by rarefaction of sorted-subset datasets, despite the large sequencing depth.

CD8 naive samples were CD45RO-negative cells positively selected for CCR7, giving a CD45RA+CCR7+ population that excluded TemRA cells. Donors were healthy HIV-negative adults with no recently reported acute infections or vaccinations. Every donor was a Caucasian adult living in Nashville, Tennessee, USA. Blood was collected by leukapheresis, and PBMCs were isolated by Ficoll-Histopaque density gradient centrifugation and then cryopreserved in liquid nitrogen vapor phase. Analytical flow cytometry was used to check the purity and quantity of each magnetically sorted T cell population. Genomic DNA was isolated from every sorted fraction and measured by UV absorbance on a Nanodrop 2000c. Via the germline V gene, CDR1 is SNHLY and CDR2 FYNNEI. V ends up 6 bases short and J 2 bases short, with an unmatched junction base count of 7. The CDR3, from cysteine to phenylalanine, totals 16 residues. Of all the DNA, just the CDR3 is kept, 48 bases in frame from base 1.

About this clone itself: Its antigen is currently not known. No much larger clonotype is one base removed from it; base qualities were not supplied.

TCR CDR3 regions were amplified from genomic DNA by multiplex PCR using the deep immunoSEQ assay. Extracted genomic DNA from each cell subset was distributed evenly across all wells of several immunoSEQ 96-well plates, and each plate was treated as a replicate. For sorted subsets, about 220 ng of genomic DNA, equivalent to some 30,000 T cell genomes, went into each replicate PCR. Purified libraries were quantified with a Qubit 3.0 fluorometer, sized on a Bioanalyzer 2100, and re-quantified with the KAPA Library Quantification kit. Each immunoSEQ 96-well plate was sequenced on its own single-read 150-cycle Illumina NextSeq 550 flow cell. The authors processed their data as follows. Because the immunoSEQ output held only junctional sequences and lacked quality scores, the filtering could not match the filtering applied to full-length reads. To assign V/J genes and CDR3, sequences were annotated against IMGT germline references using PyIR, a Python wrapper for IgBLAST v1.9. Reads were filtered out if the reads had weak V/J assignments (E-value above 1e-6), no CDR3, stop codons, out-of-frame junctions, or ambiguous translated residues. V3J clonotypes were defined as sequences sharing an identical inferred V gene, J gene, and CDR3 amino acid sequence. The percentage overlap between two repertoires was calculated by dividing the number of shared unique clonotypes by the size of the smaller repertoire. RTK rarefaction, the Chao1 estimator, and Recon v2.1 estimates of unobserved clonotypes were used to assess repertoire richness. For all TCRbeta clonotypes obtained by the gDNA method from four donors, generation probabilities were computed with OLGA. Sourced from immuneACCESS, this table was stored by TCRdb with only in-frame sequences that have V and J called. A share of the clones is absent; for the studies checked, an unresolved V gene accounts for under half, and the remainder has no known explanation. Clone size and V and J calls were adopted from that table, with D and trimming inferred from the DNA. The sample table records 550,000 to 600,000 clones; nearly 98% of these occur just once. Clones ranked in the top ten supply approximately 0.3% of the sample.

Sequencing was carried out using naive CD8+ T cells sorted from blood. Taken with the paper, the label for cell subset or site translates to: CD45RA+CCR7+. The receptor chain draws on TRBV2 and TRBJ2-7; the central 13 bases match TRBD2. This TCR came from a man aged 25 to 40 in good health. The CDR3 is CASRTGTSGTAYEQYF. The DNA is TGTGCCAGCAGAACCGGGACTAGCGGGACAGCCTACGAGCAGTACTTC.